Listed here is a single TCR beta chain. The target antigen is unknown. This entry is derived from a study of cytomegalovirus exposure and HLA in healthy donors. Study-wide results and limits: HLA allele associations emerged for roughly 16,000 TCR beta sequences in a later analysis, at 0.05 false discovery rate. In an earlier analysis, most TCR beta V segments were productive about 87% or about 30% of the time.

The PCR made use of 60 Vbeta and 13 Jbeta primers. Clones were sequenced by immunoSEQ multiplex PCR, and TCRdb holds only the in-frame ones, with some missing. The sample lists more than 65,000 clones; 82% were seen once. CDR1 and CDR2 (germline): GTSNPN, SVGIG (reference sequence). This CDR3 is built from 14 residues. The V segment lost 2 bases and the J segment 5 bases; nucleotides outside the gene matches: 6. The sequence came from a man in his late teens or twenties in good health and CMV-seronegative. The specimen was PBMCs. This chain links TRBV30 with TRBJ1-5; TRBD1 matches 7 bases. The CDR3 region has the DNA TGTGCCTGGAGTAAGGACAGGAGCTATCAGCCCCAGCATTTT. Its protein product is CAWSKDRSYQPQHF.